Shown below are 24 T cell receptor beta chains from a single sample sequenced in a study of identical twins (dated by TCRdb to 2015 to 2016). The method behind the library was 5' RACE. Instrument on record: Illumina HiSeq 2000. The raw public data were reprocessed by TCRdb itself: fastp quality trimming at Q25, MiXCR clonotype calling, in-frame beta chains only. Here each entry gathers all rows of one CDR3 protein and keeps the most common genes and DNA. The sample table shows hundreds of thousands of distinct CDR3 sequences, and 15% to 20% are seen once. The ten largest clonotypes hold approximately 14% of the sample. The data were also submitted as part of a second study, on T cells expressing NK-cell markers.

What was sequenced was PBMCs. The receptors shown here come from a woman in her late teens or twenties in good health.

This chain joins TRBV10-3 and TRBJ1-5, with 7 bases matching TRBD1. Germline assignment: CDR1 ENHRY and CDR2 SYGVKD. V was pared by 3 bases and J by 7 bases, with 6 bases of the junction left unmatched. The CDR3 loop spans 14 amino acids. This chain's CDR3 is CAISEDEGAQPQHF. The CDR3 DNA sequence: TGTGCCATCAGTGAAGATGAGGGGGCGCAGCCCCAGCATTTT.

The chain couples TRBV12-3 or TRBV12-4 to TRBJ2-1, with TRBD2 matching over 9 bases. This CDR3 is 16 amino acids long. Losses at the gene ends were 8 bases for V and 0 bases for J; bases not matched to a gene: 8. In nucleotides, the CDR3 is TGTGCCAGCTCCGGGGCGGGAGGGGGCTCCTACAATGAGCAGTTCTTC. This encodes CASSGAGGGSYNEQFF.

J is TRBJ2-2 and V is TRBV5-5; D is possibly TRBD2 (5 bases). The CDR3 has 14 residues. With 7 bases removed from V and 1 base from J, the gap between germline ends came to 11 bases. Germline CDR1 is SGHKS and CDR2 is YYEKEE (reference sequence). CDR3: CASLPGRNTGELFF. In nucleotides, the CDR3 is TGTGCCAGCCTGCCGGGGAGGAACACCGGGGAGCTGTTTTTT.

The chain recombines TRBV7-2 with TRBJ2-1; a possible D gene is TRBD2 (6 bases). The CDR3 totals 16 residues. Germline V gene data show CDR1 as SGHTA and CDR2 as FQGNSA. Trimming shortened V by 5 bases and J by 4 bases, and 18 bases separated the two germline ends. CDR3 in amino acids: CASSPTISGSYNEQFF. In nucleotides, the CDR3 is TGTGCCAGCAGCCCAACAATTAGCGGCTCGTACAATGAGCAGTTCTTC.

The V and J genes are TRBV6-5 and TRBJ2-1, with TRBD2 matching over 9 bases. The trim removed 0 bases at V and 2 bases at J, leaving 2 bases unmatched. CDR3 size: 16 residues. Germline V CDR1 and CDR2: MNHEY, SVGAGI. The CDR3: CASSYSIAGAYNEQFF. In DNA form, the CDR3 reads TGTGCCAGCAGTTACTCGATAGCGGGAGCCTACAATGAGCAGTTCTTC.

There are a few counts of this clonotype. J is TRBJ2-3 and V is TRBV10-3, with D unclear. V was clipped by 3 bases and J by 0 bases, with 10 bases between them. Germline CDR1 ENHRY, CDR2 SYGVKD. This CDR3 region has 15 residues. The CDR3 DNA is TGTGCCATCAGTGAAGCCCGGGCGAGCACAGATACGCAGTATTTT. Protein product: CAISEARASTDTQYF.

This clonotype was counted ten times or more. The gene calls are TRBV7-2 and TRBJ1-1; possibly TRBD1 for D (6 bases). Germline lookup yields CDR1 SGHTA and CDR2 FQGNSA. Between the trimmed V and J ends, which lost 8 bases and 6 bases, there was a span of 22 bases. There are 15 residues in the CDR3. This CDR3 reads CASSLQWGGGAEAFF. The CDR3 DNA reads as TGTGCCAGCTCACTCCAATGGGGCGGGGGCGCTGAAGCTTTCTTT.

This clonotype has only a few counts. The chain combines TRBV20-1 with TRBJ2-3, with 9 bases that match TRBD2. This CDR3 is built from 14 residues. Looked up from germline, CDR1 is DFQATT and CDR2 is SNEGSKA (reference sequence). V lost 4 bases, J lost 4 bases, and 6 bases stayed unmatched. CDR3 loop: CSAKREAAPDTQYF. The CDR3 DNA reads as TGCAGTGCTAAGCGGGAGGCCGCCCCAGATACGCAGTATTTT.

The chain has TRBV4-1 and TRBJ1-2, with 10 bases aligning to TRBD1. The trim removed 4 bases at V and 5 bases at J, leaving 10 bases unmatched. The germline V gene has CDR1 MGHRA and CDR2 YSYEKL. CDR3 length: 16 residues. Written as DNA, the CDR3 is TGCGCCAGCAGCCCCCGTTGGGGACAGGGGACTTATGGCTACACCTTC. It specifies CASSPRWGQGTYGYTF.

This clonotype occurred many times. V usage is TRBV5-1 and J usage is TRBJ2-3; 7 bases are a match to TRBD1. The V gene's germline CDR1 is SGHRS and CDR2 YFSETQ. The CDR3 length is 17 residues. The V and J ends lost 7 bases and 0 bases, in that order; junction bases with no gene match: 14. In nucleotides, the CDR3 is TGCGCCAGCGGACGAGGGACAGCCAAGACTAGCACAGATACGCAGTATTTT. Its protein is CASGRGTAKTSTDTQYF.

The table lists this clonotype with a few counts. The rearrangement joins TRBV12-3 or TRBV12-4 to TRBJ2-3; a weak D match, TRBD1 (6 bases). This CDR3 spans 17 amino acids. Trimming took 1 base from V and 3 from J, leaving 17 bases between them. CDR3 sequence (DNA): TGTGCCAGCAGTTTAGTTGGTTGGGGGCGCTTGACAGATACGCAGTATTTT. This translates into CASSLVGWGRLTDTQYF.

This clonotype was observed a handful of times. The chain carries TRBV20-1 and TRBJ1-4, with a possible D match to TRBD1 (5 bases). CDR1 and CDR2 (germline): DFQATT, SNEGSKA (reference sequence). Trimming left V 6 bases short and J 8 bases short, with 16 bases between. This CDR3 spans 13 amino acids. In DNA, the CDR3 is TGCAGTGCCTTGGGGCTGGTATTGGAAAAACTGTTTTTT. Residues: CSALGLVLEKLFF.

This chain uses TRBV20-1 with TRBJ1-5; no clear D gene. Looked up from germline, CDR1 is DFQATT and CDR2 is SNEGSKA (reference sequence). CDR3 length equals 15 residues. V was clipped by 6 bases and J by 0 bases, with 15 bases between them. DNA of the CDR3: TGCAGTGCATTAGGTTCGGTCGATAGCAATCAGCCCCAGCATTTT. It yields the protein CSALGSVDSNQPQHF.

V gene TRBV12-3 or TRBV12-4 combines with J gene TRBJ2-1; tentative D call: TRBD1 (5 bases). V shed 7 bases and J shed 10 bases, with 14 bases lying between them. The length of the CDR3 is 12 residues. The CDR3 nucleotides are TGTGCCAGCACCCCTGACAGTGACGAGCAGTTCTTC. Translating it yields CASTPDSDEQFF.

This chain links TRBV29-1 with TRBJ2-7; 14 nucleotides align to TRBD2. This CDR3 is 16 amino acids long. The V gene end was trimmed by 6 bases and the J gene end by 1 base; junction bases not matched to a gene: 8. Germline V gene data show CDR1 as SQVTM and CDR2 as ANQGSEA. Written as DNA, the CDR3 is TGCAGCGTCGACCGGGGACTAGCGGGGGTATCCTACGAGCAGTACTTC. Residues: CSVDRGLAGVSYEQYF.

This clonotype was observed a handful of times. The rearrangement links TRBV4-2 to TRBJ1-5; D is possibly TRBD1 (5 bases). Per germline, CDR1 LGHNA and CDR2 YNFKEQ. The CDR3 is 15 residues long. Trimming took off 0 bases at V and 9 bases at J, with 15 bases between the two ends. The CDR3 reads CASSQDPGPGRPQHF. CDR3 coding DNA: TGTGCCAGCAGCCAAGACCCTGGCCCGGGGCGGCCCCAGCATTTT.

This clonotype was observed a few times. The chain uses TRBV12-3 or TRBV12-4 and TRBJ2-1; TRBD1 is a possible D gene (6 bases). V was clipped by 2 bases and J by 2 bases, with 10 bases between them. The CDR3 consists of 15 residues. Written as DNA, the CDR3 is TGTGCCAGCAGTTTACAACAGGGCGCCTACAATGAGCAGTTCTTC. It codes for CASSLQQGAYNEQFF.

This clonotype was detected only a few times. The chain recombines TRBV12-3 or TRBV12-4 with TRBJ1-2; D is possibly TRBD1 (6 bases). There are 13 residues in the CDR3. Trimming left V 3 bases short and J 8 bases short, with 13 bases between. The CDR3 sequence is CASSFWGARGYTF. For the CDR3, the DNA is TGTGCCAGCAGTTTCTGGGGGGCGCGGGGCTACACCTTC.

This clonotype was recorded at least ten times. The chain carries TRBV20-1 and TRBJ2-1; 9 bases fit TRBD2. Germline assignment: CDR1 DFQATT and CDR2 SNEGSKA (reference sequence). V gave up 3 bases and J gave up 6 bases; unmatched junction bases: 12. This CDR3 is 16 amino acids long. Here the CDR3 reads CSASVAGARFVNEQFF. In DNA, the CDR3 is TGCAGTGCTAGTGTAGCGGGGGCCAGGTTTGTCAATGAGCAGTTCTTC.

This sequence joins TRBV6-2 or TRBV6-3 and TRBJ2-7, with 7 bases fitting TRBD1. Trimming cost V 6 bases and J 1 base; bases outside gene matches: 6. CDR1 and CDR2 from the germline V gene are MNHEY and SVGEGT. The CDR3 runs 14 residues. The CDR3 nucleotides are TGTGCCAGCAGCGGGACAGTTACGTCCTACGAGCAGTACTTC. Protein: CASSGTVTSYEQYF.

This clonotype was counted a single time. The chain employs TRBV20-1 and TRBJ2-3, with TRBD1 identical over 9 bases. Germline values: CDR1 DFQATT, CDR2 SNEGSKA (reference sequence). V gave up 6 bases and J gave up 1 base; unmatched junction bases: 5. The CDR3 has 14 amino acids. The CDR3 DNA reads TGCAGTGCCTCTCGGGACAGGGGCACAGATACGCAGTATTTT. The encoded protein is CSASRDRGTDTQYF.

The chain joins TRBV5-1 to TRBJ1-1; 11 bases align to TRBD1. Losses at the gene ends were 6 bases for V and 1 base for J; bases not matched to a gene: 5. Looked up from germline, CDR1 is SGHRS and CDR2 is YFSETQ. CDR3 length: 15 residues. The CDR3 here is CASTRTGGQNTEAFF. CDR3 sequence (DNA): TGCGCCAGCACTAGGACAGGGGGCCAGAACACTGAAGCTTTCTTT.

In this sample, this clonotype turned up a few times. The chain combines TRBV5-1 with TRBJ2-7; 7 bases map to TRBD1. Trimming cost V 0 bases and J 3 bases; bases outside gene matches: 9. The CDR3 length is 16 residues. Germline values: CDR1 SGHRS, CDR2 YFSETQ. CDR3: CASSLAGQAMGYEQYF. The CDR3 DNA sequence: TGCGCCAGCAGCTTGGCCGGACAGGCAATGGGCTACGAGCAGTACTTC.

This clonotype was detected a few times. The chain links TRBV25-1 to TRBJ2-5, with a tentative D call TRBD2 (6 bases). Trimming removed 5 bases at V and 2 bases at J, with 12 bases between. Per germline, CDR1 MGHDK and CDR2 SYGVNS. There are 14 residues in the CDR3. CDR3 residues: CASSNPGGQETQYF. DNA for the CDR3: TGTGCCAGCAGTAACCCCGGGGGACAAGAGACCCAGTACTTC.